What follows describes a single T cell receptor beta chain. What it binds is not known. With 60 Vbeta and 13 Jbeta primers, the PCR was carried out. The protocol was immunoSEQ multiplex PCR, while the TCRdb copy is restricted to in-frame clones and leaves out a portion. This table has over 150,000 clones, 75% to 85% appearing once. This entry is derived from a study of cytomegalovirus exposure and HLA in healthy donors. Whole-study results and caveats: Later analysis showed most CMV-associated TCR beta chains appearing HLA-restricted. A few V segments could not be told apart, such as TRBV6-2 and TRBV6-3, and were left out.

The length of the CDR3 is 15 residues. V was pared by 0 bases and J by 6 bases, with 7 bases of the junction left unmatched. CDR1 is SGHRS and CDR2 is YFSETQ in the germline V gene. This TCR was sampled from a woman between 40 and 55 years old in good health and CMV-seropositive. The sequenced material came from PBMCs. This sequence joins TRBV5-1 and TRBJ2-3, with TRBD1 matching over 7 bases. Here the CDR3 reads CASSLGRGQGDTQYF. The CDR3 region has the DNA TGCGCCAGCAGCTTGGGAAGGGGGCAGGGGGATACGCAGTATTTT. Using reference TRBV5-1 and TRBJ2-3 for the parts outside the CDR3, the full variable domain is KAGVTQTPRYLIKTRGQQVTLSCSPISGHRSVSWYQQTPGQGLQFLFEYFSETQRNKGNFPGRFSGRQFSNSRSEMNVSTLELGDSALYLCASSLGRGQGDTQYFGPGTRLTVL.